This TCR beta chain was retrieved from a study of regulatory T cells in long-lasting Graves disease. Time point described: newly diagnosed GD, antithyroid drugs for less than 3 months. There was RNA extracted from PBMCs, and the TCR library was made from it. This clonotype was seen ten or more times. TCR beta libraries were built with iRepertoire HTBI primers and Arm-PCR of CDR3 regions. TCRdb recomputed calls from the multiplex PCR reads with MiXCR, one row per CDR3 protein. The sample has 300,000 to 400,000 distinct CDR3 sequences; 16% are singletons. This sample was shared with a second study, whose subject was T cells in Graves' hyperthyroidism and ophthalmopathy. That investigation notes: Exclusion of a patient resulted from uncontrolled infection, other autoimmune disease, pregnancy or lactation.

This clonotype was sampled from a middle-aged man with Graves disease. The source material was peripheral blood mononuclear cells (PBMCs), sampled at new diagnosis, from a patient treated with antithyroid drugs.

CDR3 DNA: TGCAGTGCTGGGGCGAACAGGGGCTACAATGAGCAGTTCTTC. Encoded protein: CSAGANRGYNEQFF. The chain is built from TRBV20-1 and TRBJ2-1, with 7 bases identical to TRBD1. This CDR3 is built from 14 residues. Germline-derived CDR1 and CDR2 are DFQATT and SNEGSKA (reference sequence). The V gene end was trimmed by 5 bases and the J gene end by 3 bases; junction bases not matched to a gene: 7.